This record concerns one TCR beta chain sequence. What it binds is not known. Original handling: For the immunoSEQ data, sequences were junction-only without quality scores, so filtering differed. Profiling relied on immunoSEQ multiplex PCR, and the TCRdb table lists in-frame clones only, not all of them. The DNA was the basis for D and trimming; V, J and clone size are from that table. The table shows 2 million to 2.5 million clones, with 85% to 95% occurring only once. Germline lookup yields CDR1 SGDLS and CDR2 YYNGEE. V was cut by 1 base and J by 1 base, with 9 bases left in between. This CDR3 has 15 residues. This sample was taken from a study of shared clonotypes between healthy human individuals. General study results and limits: Expectations were that clonotype sharing among donors would be affected by sequencing depth. In having few donors, the study represented limited genetic and exposure-history diversity. Naive subsets typically showed greater estimated richness than memory subsets.

The chain couples TRBV9 to TRBJ1-3; a possible D gene is TRBD1 (6 bases). Source material: naive CD4+ T cells from PBMCs. As for subset: CD45RA+ positively selected. The origin of this receptor is a man aged 18 to 35 in good health. Some clones in this sample may be carry-over from other donors' samples. The CDR3 coding sequence is TGTGCCAGCAGCGTACGTCAGGGGTCTGGAAACACCATATATTTT. The encoded protein is CASSVRQGSGNTIYF.